Listed below are T cell receptor beta chains from one sample, sequenced in a study of blood T cell repertoires in COVID-19. Data came from immunoSEQ multiplex PCR; TCRdb stores just in-frame clones and leaves some out. The data contain a few hundred thousand clones, approximately 86% of them singletons. The sample was peripheral blood. These receptors originate from a woman aged 70-85 years with active or convalescent COVID-19. The CDR3 runs from the conserved cysteine through the conserved F or W.

j_call,v_call,cdr3_aa
TRBJ1-1,TRBV9,CASSALTGRMNTEAFF
TRBJ1-2,TRBV19,CASSILGADYGYTF
TRBJ2-3,TRBV7-2,CASSQQGPSTDTQYF
TRBJ2-7,TRBV29-1,CSVVGRFAGVGGEQYF
TRBJ2-3,TRBV12-5,CASGESGGPADTQYF
TRBJ2-1,TRBV6-5,CASSSLGGAFEQFF
TRBJ2-1,TRBV6-6,CASSYGARQNGNEQFF
TRBJ2-5,TRBV11-3,CASSLAGRGKTETQYF
TRBJ1-6,TRBV7-2,CASSPATGNSPLHF
TRBJ1-1,TRBV7-6,CASSPEWRGRNTEAFF
TRBJ1-1,TRBV12-3/TRBV12-4,CASKLSTAPEAFF
TRBJ1-2,TRBV4-3,CASSPKSAGRAVYGYTF
TRBJ2-3,TRBV6-4,CASSDFAGESTDTQYF
TRBJ2-2,TRBV15,CATSLPSLAGELFF
TRBJ2-1,TRBV6-6,CASTRVVMQGSVEQFF
TRBJ2-7,TRBV2,CASILGGEQYF
TRBJ2-3,TRBV29-1,CSALSGGGTDTQYF
TRBJ2-5,TRBV9,CASSVAGVRETQYF
TRBJ1-6,TRBV5-6,CASSQGLGNSPLHF
TRBJ1-3,TRBV19,CASSSQGNSGNTIYF
TRBJ1-5,TRBV7-2,CASGQYNQPQHF
TRBJ1-4,TRBV9,CASSRAGTEYEKLFF
TRBJ2-2,TRBV3-1/TRBV3-2,CASSFRLAGVFGELFF
TRBJ1-3,TRBV7-2,CASSSDSSGNTIYF
TRBJ1-6,TRBV11-2,CASSLDGTGSSPLHF
TRBJ2-5,TRBV15,CATSRGLENQYF
TRBJ2-5,TRBV5-8,CASRLPTSRETQYF
TRBJ1-1,TRBV5-1,CASSLVLGADTEAFF
TRBJ1-6,TRBV6-2/TRBV6-3,CASSYLKNSPLHF
TRBJ2-3,TRBV29-1,CSADSNTDTQYF
TRBJ1-2,TRBV18,CASSPTGSHYGYTF
TRBJ2-2,TRBV12-5,CASGLVRGEVTGELFF
TRBJ2-7,TRBV10-2,CASSEAPPYEQYF
TRBJ1-5,TRBV2,CASTGQGNQPQHF
TRBJ2-5,TRBV6-2/TRBV6-3,CASSYGLTSGAQETQYF
TRBJ2-6,TRBV5-1,CASSRSLGRDRENRLRSGANVLTF
TRBJ2-1,TRBV24-1,CATSESTGTSYNEQFF
TRBJ2-7,TRBV7-9,CASSLFGQSLAYEQYF
TRBJ2-5,TRBV7-2,CASSPGGLAEETQYF
TRBJ2-7,TRBV27,CASGRGFQGNGQYF
TRBJ2-4,TRBV24-1,CATSDSGTPAKNIQYF
TRBJ1-5,TRBV6-5,CASSRDRDNQPQHF
TRBJ1-2,TRBV7-8,CASSPGSGTLGYTF
TRBJ1-4,TRBV1,CTSSRKEAVLNEKLFF